Listed below are T cell receptor beta chains from one sample, sequenced in a study of T cells after yellow fever vaccination. One entry per CDR3 protein results from TCRdb running MiXCR on the 5' RACE reads. The data show about 130,000 distinct CDR3 sequences, about 8.4% seen once. The sample was CD8+ T cells sorted from PBMCs, taken on the day of the yellow fever booster vaccination. These receptors originate from a man between 18 and 35 years old who received the YFV17D yellow fever vaccine. Both conserved end residues are part of each CDR3. Each record gives: clone size, J gene, D gene, V gene, CDR3 length, CDR3 protein, CDR3 DNA. A D gene is named only where the DNA matches it firmly. Part of the rows lack a size; the others show once, few, many or a class for expanded clones.

many	TRBJ2-7	NA	TRBV4-2	15	CASSPKSNGIYEQYF	TGTGCCAGCAGCCCAAAATCTAACGGGATTTACGAGCAGTACTTC
few	TRBJ2-1	TRBD1	TRBV6-6	14	CASGPGQGYNEQFF	TGTGCCAGCGGCCCGGGACAGGGGTACAATGAGCAGTTCTTC
NA	TRBJ1-6	NA	TRBV15	18	CATSRSVSGSSYNSPLHF	TGTGCCACCAGCAGATCCGTCTCGGGGAGCTCCTATAATTCACCCCTCCACTTT
few	TRBJ1-2	NA	TRBV2	12	CAVRNVLGGYTF	TGTGCCGTAAGGAACGTTTTGGGAGGCTACACCTTC
NA	TRBJ2-4	NA	TRBV20-1	13	CSASSDLGNIQYF	TGCAGTGCTAGTAGCGATTTAGGAAACATTCAGTACTTC
few	TRBJ1-2	NA	TRBV23-1	18	CASSQTPGQGRTAYGYTF	TGCGCCAGCAGTCAGACGCCGGGTCAGGGGAGGACGGCCTATGGCTACACCTTC
NA	TRBJ1-2	TRBD1	TRBV7-8	17	CASSLEVITGGDYGYTF	TGTGCCAGCAGCTTAGAGGTTATAACAGGGGGCGACTATGGCTACACCTTC
NA	TRBJ2-7	NA	TRBV6-5	13	CAARDSSSYEQYF	TGTGCGGCCCGGGACTCGAGCTCCTACGAGCAGTACTTC
NA	TRBJ2-7	NA	TRBV11-2	16	CASSLGPGQDPYEQYF	TGTGCCAGCAGCTTGGGTCCGGGACAAGACCCCTACGAGCAGTACTTC
few	TRBJ1-2	NA	TRBV12-3/TRBV12-4	11	CASQGTEGYTF	TGTGCCAGCCAGGGGACGGAGGGCTACACCTTC
NA	TRBJ2-3	TRBD2	TRBV4-1	16	CASSRNSGGSTDTQYF	TGCGCCAGCAGCCGCAATAGCGGGGGGAGCACAGATACGCAGTATTTT
few	TRBJ2-3	NA	TRBV5-1	14	CASSLYASTDTQYF	TGCGCCAGCAGCTTGTACGCCAGCACAGATACGCAGTATTTT
few	TRBJ2-5	NA	TRBV7-2	16	CASSLPVGGAEETQYF	TGTGCCAGCAGCTTACCCGTTGGAGGGGCGGAGGAGACCCAGTACTTC
many	TRBJ2-7	TRBD2	TRBV6-6	11	CASLGGKEQYF	TGTGCCAGCCTGGGGGGGAAGGAGCAGTACTTC
NA	TRBJ2-3	NA	TRBV7-9	14	CASSFQGDLDTQYF	TGTGCCAGCAGCTTCCAGGGAGATTTAGATACGCAGTATTTT
NA	TRBJ2-2	NA	TRBV12-3/TRBV12-4	12	CASSIYTGELFF	TGTGCCAGCAGTATCTACACCGGGGAGCTGTTTTTT
few	TRBJ2-3	NA	TRBV27	12	CATLSSTDTQYF	TGTGCCACCCTAAGTAGCACAGATACGCAGTATTTT
NA	TRBJ2-3	NA	TRBV12-3/TRBV12-4	16	CASSFWVGSVTDTQYF	TGTGCCAGCAGTTTTTGGGTGGGGAGCGTCACAGATACGCAGTATTTT
NA	TRBJ2-3	NA	TRBV6-5	17	CASSYSRGREIADTQYF	TGTGCCAGCAGTTACTCGAGGGGCAGGGAGATTGCAGATACGCAGTATTTT
many	TRBJ2-7	TRBD2	TRBV12-3/TRBV12-4	16	CASSFSGTSGGYEQYF	TGTGCCAGCAGTTTCTCTGGGACTAGCGGGGGCTACGAGCAGTACTTC
few	TRBJ1-2	NA	TRBV5-1	18	CASSETEGDESIDYGYTF	TGCGCCAGCAGCGAGACCGAGGGGGACGAATCCATAGACTATGGCTACACCTTC
few	TRBJ1-5	NA	TRBV5-1	15	CASSFLPGRDQPQHF	TGCGCCAGCAGCTTTTTGCCCGGGAGGGATCAGCCCCAGCATTTT
many	TRBJ2-3	NA	TRBV6-2/TRBV6-3	15	CASSYLQGGTDTQYF	TGTGCCAGCAGTTACCTACAGGGTGGCACAGATACGCAGTATTTT
few	TRBJ2-1	NA	TRBV5-1	17	CASSLLDRDGDYNEQFF	TGCGCCAGCAGCTTGCTTGACCGGGACGGAGACTACAATGAGCAGTTCTTC
NA	TRBJ2-3	NA	TRBV4-1	14	CASSLRDSTDTQYF	TGCGCCAGCAGCCTACGAGACAGCACAGATACGCAGTATTTT
few	TRBJ1-1	NA	TRBV18	12	CASSPGATEAFF	TGTGCCAGCTCACCAGGGGCTACTGAAGCTTTCTTT
NA	TRBJ2-3	NA	TRBV20-1	12	CSADDSTDTQYF	TGCAGTGCCGACGACAGCACAGATACGCAGTATTTT
few	TRBJ1-3	TRBD1	TRBV7-3	14	CASSSSGTGDTIYF	TGTGCCAGCAGCTCTTCTGGGACAGGGGACACCATATATTTT
few	TRBJ2-1	NA	TRBV27	15	CATKTISTGNNEQFF	TGTGCCACCAAGACGATAAGTACAGGGAACAATGAGCAGTTCTTC
NA	TRBJ1-2	NA	TRBV6-5	15	CASSQIPTAHYGYTF	TGTGCCAGCAGTCAAATCCCTACAGCCCACTATGGCTACACCTTC
few	TRBJ1-1	NA	TRBV7-9	13	CASSSTLVSEAFF	TGTGCCAGCAGCTCTACACTAGTATCTGAAGCTTTCTTT
few	TRBJ2-5	NA	TRBV4-3	15	CASSQGDQYQETQYF	TGCGCCAGCAGCCAAGGAGATCAGTACCAAGAGACCCAGTACTTC
NA	TRBJ1-1	NA	TRBV7-6	15	CASSLGEGLNTEAFF	TGTGCCAGCAGCTTAGGTGAGGGCCTGAACACTGAAGCTTTCTTT
many	TRBJ2-5	TRBD2	TRBV3-1	16	CASSQEPLAGEETQYF	TGTGCCAGCAGCCAAGAACCACTAGCGGGGGAGGAGACCCAGTACTTC
few	TRBJ2-1	NA	TRBV7-3	16	CASSLTWGISYNEQFF	TGTGCCAGCAGCTTAACTTGGGGGATATCCTACAATGAGCAGTTCTTC
NA	TRBJ2-1	NA	TRBV7-8	15	CASSLGVDTYNEQFF	TGTGCCAGCAGCTTAGGGGTGGATACGTACAATGAGCAGTTCTTC
few	TRBJ1-1	NA	TRBV6-5	16	CASSYSPAGRIAEAFF	TGTGCCAGCAGTTACTCCCCGGCAGGTCGTATCGCTGAAGCTTTCTTT
NA	TRBJ2-2	NA	TRBV18	16	CASSTGIITNTGELFF	TGTGCCAGCTCAACTGGCATCATAACGAACACCGGGGAGCTGTTTTTT
many	TRBJ1-1	TRBD1	TRBV5-1	16	CASSDGTGLMNTEAFF	TGCGCCAGCAGCGACGGGACAGGTCTCATGAACACTGAAGCTTTCTTT
few	TRBJ1-6	NA	TRBV7-6	14	CASSPGRFNSPLHF	TGTGCCAGCAGCCCCGGCAGGTTTAATTCACCCCTCCACTTT
few	TRBJ1-2	TRBD1	TRBV4-1	15	CASSQDSRDRVGYTF	TGCGCCAGCAGCCAAGATTCCCGGGACAGGGTTGGCTACACCTTC
NA	TRBJ1-4	NA	TRBV7-9	16	CASSIAGFTTNEKLFF	TGTGCCAGCAGCATCGCGGGGTTTACAACTAATGAAAAACTGTTTTTT
NA	TRBJ2-1	TRBD1	TRBV9	15	CASSITGGTGNEQFF	TGTGCCAGCAGCATTACAGGGGGCACGGGGAATGAGCAGTTCTTC
NA	TRBJ1-1	NA	TRBV7-9	12	CASSWEGTEAFF	TGTGCCAGCAGCTGGGAGGGCACTGAAGCTTTCTTT
few	TRBJ1-6	NA	TRBV29-1	14	CSVGEGRGNSPLHF	TGCAGCGTTGGAGAAGGTCGGGGTAATTCACCCCTCCACTTT
many	TRBJ2-1	NA	TRBV29-1	14	CSVEGGSAYNEQFF	TGCAGCGTTGAGGGGGGCAGCGCCTACAATGAGCAGTTCTTC
many	TRBJ2-1	TRBD2	TRBV24-1	16	CATSGPSAGGYNEQFF	TGTGCCACCAGTGGCCCCTCAGCGGGGGGTTACAATGAGCAGTTCTTC
NA	TRBJ1-5	TRBD1	TRBV6-6	16	CASSDQGAAGNQPQHF	TGTGCCAGCAGCGACCAGGGGGCTGCGGGCAATCAGCCCCAGCATTTT
few	TRBJ2-7	NA	TRBV13	13	CASSLVNGGVQYF	TGTGCCAGCAGCCTAGTAAACGGGGGCGTGCAGTACTTC
NA	TRBJ2-5	NA	TRBV28	17	CASSRGTGTHAEETQYF	TGTGCCAGCAGCCGCGGCACCGGGACTCACGCTGAAGAGACCCAGTACTTC